The sequence of this T cell receptor (beta chain) was determined in a study of early T cells in non-severe SARS-CoV-2 infection. At the level of the study: The study sequenced bulk RNA from unsorted whole blood, with chains unpaired.

Separate cDNA molecules each had unique molecular identifiers attached to them. MiXCR was run by TCRdb on the 5' RACE reads, yielding one entry per CDR3 protein. Of around 84,000 distinct CDR3 sequences detected, around 10% appear once; the ten largest clones hold roughly 3%. This CDR3 has 17 amino acids. The germline V gene encodes CDR1 DFQATT and CDR2 SNEGSKA (reference sequence). V trimming: 4 bases; J trimming: 3 bases; junction bases outside the gene matches: 17. The sample holds many counts of this clonotype. The sequencing sample was made of whole blood. V gene TRBV20-1 combines with J gene TRBJ2-7; TRBD1 matches at 8 bases. The clonotype originates from an adult who was a healthcare worker with PCR-confirmed SARS-CoV-2 infection or an uninfected control (not recorded which). The CDR3 here is CSATGGQGALPHYEQYF. CDR3 nucleotides: TGCAGTGCTACGGGTGGACAGGGAGCTTTACCACACTACGAGCAGTACTTC.